Each of the 5 T cell receptor beta chains below was sequenced from the same sample in a study of beta chain features in type 1 diabetes. General study findings and limits: Type 1 diabetes patients had moderately but significantly shorter TCRB CDR3s in all four CD4+ subsets.

Expressed TCRB transcripts were sequenced because the entire RNA isolate underwent reverse transcription. TCRdb's table, derived via immunoSEQ multiplex PCR, lists solely in-frame clones and lacks some. The table shows 52,000 or so clones, with around 56% occurring only once. These TCRs are of unknown antigen specificity. Sequencing was done on a sample of Tregs from blood. Source of these receptors: a woman between 35 and 50 years old with type 1 diabetes.

This chain links TRBV19 with TRBJ1-2; D uncertain. The CDR3 is 13 residues long. Looked up from germline, CDR1 is LNHDA and CDR2 is SQIVND (reference sequence). V was pared by 3 bases and J by 3 bases, with 8 bases between. CDR3 coding DNA: TGTGCCAGTAGTATCTATTTATACTATGGCTACACCTTC. Amino acid sequence: CASSIYLYYGYTF.

The chain links TRBV2 to TRBJ2-7, with 7 bases matching TRBD1. V gave up 5 bases and J gave up 5 bases; unmatched junction bases: 6. The length of the CDR3 is 13 residues. Germline loops: CDR1 SNHLY, CDR2 FYNNEI. The CDR3 nucleotides read TGTGCCAGCAGTAGTCAGGGGGTCCACGAGCAGTACTTC. It codes for CASSSQGVHEQYF.

This sequence joins TRBV5-4 and TRBJ2-3; 10 positions match TRBD2. Germline CDR1 is SGHNT and CDR2 is YYREEE (reference sequence). Unmatched junction bases numbered 5, after V lost 0 bases and J lost 7 bases. This CDR3 is built from 15 residues. The chain's CDR3 is CASSLASGGGYTQYF. CDR3 in DNA: TGTGCCAGCAGCTTGGCCAGCGGGGGGGGATATACGCAGTATTTT.

V and J are TRBV18 and TRBJ1-5; 7 bases are shared with TRBD1. Germline CDR1 is KGHSH and CDR2 is LQKENI. The CDR3 has 16 residues. Unmatched junction bases numbered 7, after V lost 5 bases and J lost 0 bases. The CDR3 loop reads CASSEGQLSSNQPQHF. The CDR3 DNA sequence: TGTGCCAGCTCAGAGGGACAGTTATCTAGCAATCAGCCCCAGCATTTT.

The chain combines TRBV6-5 with TRBJ1-1, with D perhaps TRBD1 (5 bases). CDR3 length: 13 residues. The germline V gene has CDR1 MNHEY and CDR2 SVGAGI. The V and J ends lost 5 bases and 1 base respectively, with 8 bases between them. CDR3 sequence (DNA): TGTGCCAGCAGTGGGCAGGGGAACACTGAAGCTTTCTTT. It specifies CASSGQGNTEAFF.